One and the same sample provided the 32 T cell receptor beta chains below, sequenced in a study of cytomegalovirus exposure and HLA in healthy donors. Measured with immunoSEQ multiplex PCR; TCRdb has only the in-frame clones, and not every one. Among about 74,000 clones listed, approximately 95% were seen once. The sample comprised PBMCs. The source is a man between 18 and 35 years old in good health and CMV-seropositive.

This CDR3 reads CASSPAAGTSGSNEQFF. Written as DNA, the CDR3 is TGTGCCAGCAGCCCCGCGGCAGGGACTAGCGGGTCCAATGAGCAGTTCTTC. The gene calls are TRBV16 and TRBJ2-1; 12 bases are shared with TRBD2. CDR1 is KGHSY, CDR2 FQNENV, per germline. V lost 4 bases, J lost 6 bases, and 10 bases stayed unmatched. CDR3 length equals 17 residues.

This rearrangement joins TRBV7-8 to TRBJ2-7, with 9 positions matching TRBD1. Germline CDR1 is SGHVS and CDR2 is FQNEAQ. The length of the CDR3 is 15 residues. Trimming took 5 bases from V and 5 from J; bases not matched to a gene: 10. Here the CDR3 DNA reads TGTGCCAGCAGCACCCGTCATGGACAGGGGAACGAGCAGTACTTC. Protein product: CASSTRHGQGNEQYF.

This clone appeared a single time. The chain links TRBV28 to TRBJ1-3; D uncertain. The CDR3 totals 14 residues. Trimming removed 1 base at V and 1 base at J, with 5 bases between. Germline assignment: CDR1 MDHEN and CDR2 SYDVKM. CDR3 sequence reads: CASSLYSSGNTIYF. The CDR3, as DNA: TGTGCCAGCAGTTTATATTCGTCTGGAAACACCATATATTTT.

The chain carries TRBV27 and TRBJ2-2; 7 bases line up with TRBD1. The length of the CDR3 is 18 residues. The V segment lost 4 bases and the J segment 1 base; nucleotides outside the gene matches: 12. Per the germline V gene, CDR1 is MNHEY and CDR2 is SMNVEV (reference sequence). Here the CDR3 DNA reads TGTGCCAGCAGTTACCACCTCGGGACAGAATTGAACACCGGGGAGCTGTTTTTT. As protein: CASSYHLGTELNTGELFF.

The chain carries TRBV11-2 and TRBJ2-1; 7 positions match TRBD2. The CDR3 runs 15 residues. CDR1 SGHAT and CDR2 FQNNGV come from the germline V gene. V lost 4 bases, J lost 4 bases, and 7 bases stayed unmatched. This CDR3 is CASSSRASGYNEQFF. Written as DNA, the CDR3 is TGTGCCAGCAGCTCCAGGGCTAGCGGATACAATGAGCAGTTCTTC.

The chain carries TRBV6-5 and TRBJ2-7, with D tentatively TRBD2 (6 bases). Trimming left V 10 bases short and J 6 bases short, with 19 bases between. The CDR3 sequence is 13 residues long. Germline V lookup: CDR1 MNHEY, CDR2 SVGAGI. CDR3 DNA sequence: TGTGCCACCCGGCGGGACCTTAGGGCCGAGCAGTACTTC. It yields the protein CATRRDLRAEQYF.

The chain couples TRBV7-8 to TRBJ2-5, with 7 bases aligning to TRBD2. Losses at the gene ends were 3 bases for V and 1 base for J; bases not matched to a gene: 5. The CDR3 is 15 residues long. The germline V gene encodes CDR1 SGHVS and CDR2 FQNEAQ. The CDR3 nucleotides read TGTGCCAGCAGCTTGTCCCGGGAGGCCCAAGAGACCCAGTACTTC. Protein sequence: CASSLSREAQETQYF.

This rearrangement joins TRBV19 to TRBJ2-3; possibly TRBD1 for D (6 bases). V was clipped by 5 bases and J by 4 bases, with 10 bases between them. The V gene's germline CDR1 is LNHDA and CDR2 SQIVND (reference sequence). CDR3 length equals 13 residues. CDR3 sequence: CASSSGVADTQYF. The CDR3 bases are TGTGCCAGTAGTTCAGGGGTTGCAGATACGCAGTATTTT.

The chain joins TRBV29-1 to TRBJ2-5, with TRBD1 as a possible D gene (5 bases). CDR3 length: 12 residues. Germline lookup yields CDR1 SQVTM and CDR2 ANQGSEA. Trimming cost V 4 bases and J 5 bases, with 11 bases left between them. The CDR3 DNA is TGCAGCGTTGGAAGGGCAGGGGAGACCCAGTACTTC. Translated, it gives CSVGRAGETQYF.

The chain combines TRBV7-3 with TRBJ2-1; possible D gene TRBD2, 6 bases. Germline V gives CDR1 SGHTA, CDR2 FQGTGA. Deletions cut 1 base from V and 5 bases from J, with 12 bases between. The CDR3 is made up of 15 amino acids. CDR3 nucleotides: TGTGCCAGCAGCTTAATCGGGACTGCTAACAATGAGCAGTTCTTC. Its translation is CASSLIGTANNEQFF.

This clone has just one count. V and J are TRBV12-5 and TRBJ2-2; D is unresolved. Germline assignment: CDR1 LGHNT and CDR2 FRNRAP. The CDR3 has 15 residues. Deletions cut 1 base from V and 5 bases from J, with 11 bases between. CDR3 bases: TGTGCTAGTGGTTTGGACTGGGCCGAGACCGGGGAGCTGTTTTTT. This encodes CASGLDWAETGELFF.

The J gene is TRBJ2-7, the V gene TRBV18; 7 bases align to TRBD1. The CDR3 runs 12 residues. Germline CDR1 reads KGHSH; CDR2 reads LQKENI. V shed 4 bases, J shed 6 bases, and the junction held 3 bases outside the gene matches. Written as DNA, the CDR3 is TGTGCCAGCTCACGACAGGGAAGCGAGCAGTACTTC. Encoded protein: CASSRQGSEQYF.

The rearrangement links TRBV6-5 to TRBJ1-1, with D unresolved. V was clipped by 6 bases and J by 1 base, with 6 bases between them. The V gene's germline CDR1 is MNHEY and CDR2 SVGAGI. The CDR3 contains 12 residues. CDR3 sequence (DNA): TGTGCCAGCAGGACAAAGAACACTGAAGCTTTCTTT. It is translated as CASRTKNTEAFF.

This chain links TRBV28 with TRBJ2-2; perhaps TRBD2 as D (7 bases). The CDR3 sequence is 16 residues long. The germline V gene encodes CDR1 MDHEN and CDR2 SYDVKM. Trimming removed 4 bases from V and 5 bases from J, with 17 bases in between. The CDR3 nucleotides are TGTGCCAGCAGTTCCGGGATGGGAGGGGGAACCGGGGAGCTGTTTTTT. It is translated as CASSSGMGGGTGELFF.

V and J are TRBV5-1 and TRBJ2-7; 7 bases match TRBD2. Germline loops: CDR1 SGHRS, CDR2 YFSETQ. V shed 0 bases, J shed 0 bases, and the junction held 3 bases outside the gene matches. The CDR3 contains 15 residues. The CDR3 loop reads CASSLEVAGSYEQYF. DNA of the CDR3: TGCGCCAGCAGCTTGGAGGTAGCGGGCTCCTACGAGCAGTACTTC.

This sequence joins TRBV28 and TRBJ2-5; TRBD2 agrees at 7 bases. Germline V gene lookup returns CDR1 MDHEN and CDR2 SYDVKM. The CDR3 is 15 amino acids. The V segment lost 5 bases and the J segment 3 bases; nucleotides outside the gene matches: 9. The CDR3 nucleotides read TGTGCCAGCAGTCCCCTTGGACTAGTCGAAGAGACCCAGTACTTC. Residues: CASSPLGLVEETQYF.

This clone was counted a single time. The chain recombines TRBV27 with TRBJ1-2, with D unclear. V shed 5 bases and J shed 5 bases, with 18 bases lying between them. CDR1 MNHEY and CDR2 SMNVEV come from the germline V gene (reference sequence). This CDR3 is built from 15 residues. In nucleotides, the CDR3 is TGTGCCAGCAGTATTCATAGCTTGTCTGTTTATGGCTACACCTTC. Its protein is CASSIHSLSVYGYTF.

The chain couples TRBV28 to TRBJ2-7; a weak D match, TRBD1 (5 bases). Germline assignment: CDR1 MDHEN and CDR2 SYDVKM. CDR3 length: 15 amino acids. The V gene lost 5 bases and the J gene lost 0 bases, with 14 bases spanning the gap. The CDR3 sequence: CASSPSTASSYEQYF. As DNA, the CDR3 is TGTGCCAGCAGTCCGTCGACAGCGAGCTCCTACGAGCAGTACTTC. Full variable domain (rest looked up from reference TRBV28 and TRBJ2-7): DVKVTQSSRYLVKRTGEKVFLECVQDMDHENMFWYRQDPGLGLRLIYFSYDVKMKEKGDIPEGYSVSREKKERFSLILESASTNQTSMYLCASSPSTASSYEQYFGPGTRLTVT.

The chain carries TRBV4-1 and TRBJ2-7, with 11 bases that match TRBD2. V was clipped by 4 bases and J by 5 bases; unmatched bases: 4. There are 14 residues in the CDR3. The germline V gene encodes CDR1 MGHRA and CDR2 YSYEKL. The CDR3 DNA is TGCGCCAGCAGCCGGACTAGCGGGCTCCACGAGCAGTACTTC. This gives the protein CASSRTSGLHEQYF.

This clone was seen just once. As DNA, the CDR3 is TGTGCCAGTAGTAGGGACGGGGGATCTGAAGCTTTCTTT. Encoded protein: CASSRDGGSEAFF. The chain combines TRBV19 with TRBJ1-1; weak D call: TRBD1 (5 bases). V was trimmed by 4 bases and J by 6 bases, leaving 12 bases between them. This CDR3 has 13 residues. Germline V gene sequence: CDR1 LNHDA, CDR2 SQIVND (reference sequence).

The chain couples TRBV5-8 to TRBJ1-1; TRBD1 is a possible D gene (6 bases). Deletions cut 5 bases from V and 0 bases from J, with 8 bases between. CDR1 and CDR2 (germline): SGHTS, YDEGEE. The CDR3 loop spans 13 amino acids. CDR3 region: CASRWTVNTEAFF. CDR3 nucleotides: TGTGCCAGCAGGTGGACAGTGAACACTGAAGCTTTCTTT.

J is TRBJ2-1 and V is TRBV28; possible D gene TRBD1, 6 bases. Germline V gene sequence: CDR1 MDHEN, CDR2 SYDVKM. Trimming removed 5 bases at V and 6 bases at J, with 17 bases between. The CDR3 extends over 15 amino acids. The CDR3 here is CASSPQLGGGNEQFF. Written as DNA, the CDR3 is TGTGCCAGCAGTCCCCAACTAGGGGGTGGCAATGAGCAGTTCTTC.

The J gene is TRBJ1-2, the V gene TRBV5-1; TRBD1 aligns across 8 bases. The CDR3 contains 14 residues. The junction had 6 bases not matched to a gene; V was cut back by 1 base and J by 7 bases. Germline V lookup: CDR1 SGHRS, CDR2 YFSETQ. For the CDR3, the DNA is TGCGCCAGCAGCTTGCCACCAGGGGGCGTTGGCTACACCTTC. Translated, it gives CASSLPPGGVGYTF. Based on the CDR3 plus reference TRBV5-1 and TRBJ1-2, the full variable domain is KAGVTQTPRYLIKTRGQQVTLSCSPISGHRSVSWYQQTPGQGLQFLFEYFSETQRNKGNFPGRFSGRQFSNSRSEMNVSTLELGDSALYLCASSLPPGGVGYTFGSGTRLTVV.

This rearrangement joins TRBV6-5 to TRBJ1-5; D remains ambiguous. V gave up 2 bases and J gave up 0 bases, with 11 bases separating them. CDR3 size: 16 residues. Germline V gene sequence: CDR1 MNHEY, CDR2 SVGAGI. The CDR3 DNA follows: TGTGCCAGCAGTTACCGTCCACCTAATAGCAATCAGCCCCAGCATTTT. It yields the protein CASSYRPPNSNQPQHF.

J is TRBJ1-1 and V is TRBV28, with TRBD1 identical over 9 bases. CDR1 and CDR2 (germline): MDHEN, SYDVKM. Trimming at V came to 3 bases and at J to 7 bases, leaving 6 bases not matched to a gene. This CDR3 is built from 14 residues. As DNA, the CDR3 is TGTGCCAGCAGTTTCGGTACAGGGGGCAATGAAGCTTTCTTT. As protein: CASSFGTGGNEAFF.

The chain is built from TRBV6-5 and TRBJ1-4; D not certain. The V gene lost 0 bases and the J gene lost 8 bases, with 7 bases spanning the gap. Per the germline V gene, CDR1 is MNHEY and CDR2 is SVGAGI. The CDR3 extends over 13 amino acids. This chain's CDR3 is CASSYSAVEKLFF. The CDR3 nucleotides read TGTGCCAGCAGTTACTCGGCTGTCGAAAAACTGTTTTTT.

The V call is TRBV27, the J call TRBJ2-1; a possible D gene is TRBD1 (6 bases). The CDR3 is 15 residues long. Looked up from germline, CDR1 is MNHEY and CDR2 is SMNVEV (reference sequence). The V and J ends lost 3 bases and 1 base respectively, with 10 bases between them. The CDR3 loop is CASSLSTGSYNEQFF. The CDR3 region has the DNA TGTGCCAGCAGTTTGTCGACAGGTTCCTACAATGAGCAGTTCTTC.

The chain has TRBV7-3 and TRBJ2-1; 13 positions match TRBD2. The J segment lost 4 bases and the V segment lost 2 bases, leaving 14 bases of the junction unmatched. The CDR3 has 20 residues. Germline V CDR1 and CDR2: SGHTA, FQGTGA. The CDR3 protein is CASSLSAIGTSGTNYNEQFF. The CDR3, as DNA: TGTGCCAGCAGCTTATCCGCGATTGGGACTAGCGGGACAAATTACAATGAGCAGTTCTTC.

The rearrangement links TRBV2 to TRBJ2-1; the match to TRBD1 covers 7 bases. The CDR3 runs to 14 residues. Germline trimming cut 4 bases from V and 7 bases from J; bases unmatched to any gene: 7. The germline CDR1 and CDR2 sequences are SNHLY and FYNNEI. Here the CDR3 DNA reads TGTGCCAGCAGTGCGGAGTCAGGGGGAAATGAGCAGTTCTTC. It yields the protein CASSAESGGNEQFF.

The chain recombines TRBV19 with TRBJ2-1, with 8 bases fitting TRBD2. The CDR3 consists of 14 residues. Germline-derived CDR1 and CDR2 are LNHDA and SQIVND (reference sequence). J lost 8 bases, V lost 3 bases, and 6 bases had no gene match. CDR3 nucleotides: TGTGCCAGTAGTATCCTCACGGGGGGGGATGAGCAGTTCTTC. Its translation: CASSILTGGDEQFF.

The chain is built from TRBV28 and TRBJ1-2; D might be TRBD1 (5 bases). The CDR3 length is 13 residues. V was pared by 6 bases and J by 7 bases, with 15 bases between. The germline CDR1 and CDR2 sequences are MDHEN and SYDVKM. CDR3 bases: TGTGCCAGCAGAACCAGGGTTTTTGGTGGCTACACCTTC. The encoded protein is CASRTRVFGGYTF.

This chain connects TRBV5-1 to TRBJ2-1; D is tentatively TRBD1 or TRBD2 (5 bases each). CDR1 and CDR2 (germline): SGHRS, YFSETQ. This CDR3 region has 14 residues. V was trimmed by 4 bases and J by 5 bases, leaving 13 bases between them. CDR3: CASSMGVRDNEQFF. The CDR3 DNA reads as TGCGCCAGCAGCATGGGGGTCAGGGACAATGAGCAGTTCTTC.